Here is one T cell receptor beta chain with its context. Its antigen is not identified. PCR amplification relied on 60 Vbeta primers (plus 13 Jbeta primers). Generated by immunoSEQ multiplex PCR, the TCRdb table keeps only in-frame clones and is missing some. The table includes roughly 180,000 clones, around four fifths detected once. These data originate in a study of cytomegalovirus exposure and HLA in healthy donors. Germline-derived CDR1 and CDR2 are SNHLY and FYNNEI. This CDR3 contains 15 residues. V lost 6 bases to trimming and J lost 0 bases, with 12 bases between them. Whole-study results and caveats: Donor immune exposure was known only as CMV serostatus. One later analysis reportedly identified an Asian-associated ancestry cluster that showed fewer N-insertions than the approximately 670-donor mean. Earlier results showed most TCR beta V segments being productive about 90% or about 30% of the time.

Sequencing was carried out using PBMCs. The chain uses TRBV2 and TRBJ1-5, with D possibly matching TRBD1 (5 bases). The TCR comes from a man aged 25 to 45 in good health and CMV-seronegative. DNA of the CDR3: TGTGCCAGCAGGGGGCGGGAATATAGCAATCAGCCCCAGCATTTT. Translation: CASRGREYSNQPQHF.